This T cell receptor beta chain originates from a study of regulatory T cells in long-lasting Graves disease. CDR1 is GTSNPN, CDR2 SVGIG, per germline (reference sequence). The CDR3 spans 14 residues. V was cut by 0 bases and J by 3 bases, with 9 bases left in between. This clonotype was counted a few times. Antigen: not known. General study points: Owing to a sample size that was small, accuracy may have been reduced.

The time point is: persistent/refractory GD, antithyroid drugs over 5 years with positive TRAb. Extracted PBMC RNA gave rise to the TCR library. Graves' disease diagnosis relied on American Thyroid Association guidelines. Library construction for TCR beta used iRepertoire HTBI primers and Arm-PCR of CDR3 regions. TCRdb called the multiplex PCR reads again in MiXCR, with one record for every CDR3 protein. The sample records 350,000 to 450,000 distinct CDR3 sequences, over 20% being singletons. This material consisted of peripheral blood mononuclear cells (PBMCs), taken when the disease was refractory, from a patient treated with antithyroid drugs. This receptor was obtained from a female donor with Graves disease. V is TRBV30 and J is TRBJ1-3; D may be TRBD1 (5 bases). CDR3 protein: CAWSVPGRGNTIYF. Written as DNA, the CDR3 is TGTGCCTGGAGTGTACCAGGGCGTGGAAACACCATATATTTT. Filled out from reference TRBV30 and TRBJ1-3, the complete variable domain reads SQTIHQWPATLVQPVGSPLSLECTVEGTSNPNLYWYRQAAGRGLQLLFYSVGIGQISSEVPQNLSASRPQDRQFILSSKKLLLSDSGFYLCAWSVPGRGNTIYFGEGSWLTVV.